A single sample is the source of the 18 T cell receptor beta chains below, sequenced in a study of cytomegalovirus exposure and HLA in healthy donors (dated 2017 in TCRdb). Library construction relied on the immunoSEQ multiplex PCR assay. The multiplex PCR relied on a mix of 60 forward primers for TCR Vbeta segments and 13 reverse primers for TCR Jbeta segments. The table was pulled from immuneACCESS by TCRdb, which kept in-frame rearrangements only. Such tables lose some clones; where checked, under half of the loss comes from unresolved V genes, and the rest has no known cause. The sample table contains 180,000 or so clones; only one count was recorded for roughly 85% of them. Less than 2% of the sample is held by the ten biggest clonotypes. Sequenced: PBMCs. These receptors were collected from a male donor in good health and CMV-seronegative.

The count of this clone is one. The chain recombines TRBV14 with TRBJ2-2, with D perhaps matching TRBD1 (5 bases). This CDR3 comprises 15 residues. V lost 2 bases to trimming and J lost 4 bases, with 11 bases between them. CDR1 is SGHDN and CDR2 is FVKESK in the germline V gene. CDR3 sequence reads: CASSQQGLTTGELFF. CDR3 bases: TGTGCCAGCAGCCAACAGGGCCTGACCACCGGGGAGCTGTTTTTT.

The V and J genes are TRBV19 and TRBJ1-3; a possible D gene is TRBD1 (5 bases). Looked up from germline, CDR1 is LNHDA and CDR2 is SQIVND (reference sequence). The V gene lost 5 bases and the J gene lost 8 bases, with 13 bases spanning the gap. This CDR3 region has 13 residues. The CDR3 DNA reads TGTGCCAGTAGTGCCCAGGGTTCGGACACCATATATTTT. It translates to CASSAQGSDTIYF.

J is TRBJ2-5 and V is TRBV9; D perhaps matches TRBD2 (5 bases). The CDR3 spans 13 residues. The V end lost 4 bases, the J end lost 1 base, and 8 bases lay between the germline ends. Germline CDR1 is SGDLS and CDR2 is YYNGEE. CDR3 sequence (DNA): TGTGCCAGCAGCAGTAGCGTCCAAGAGACCCAGTACTTC. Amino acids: CASSSSVQETQYF.

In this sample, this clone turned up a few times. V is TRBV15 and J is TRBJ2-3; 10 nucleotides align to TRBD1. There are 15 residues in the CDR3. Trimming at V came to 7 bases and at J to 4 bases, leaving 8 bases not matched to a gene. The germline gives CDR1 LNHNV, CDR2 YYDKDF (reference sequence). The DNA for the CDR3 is TGTGCCACCATCGCCGGGACAGGGGTCGCAGATACGCAGTATTTT. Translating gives CATIAGTGVADTQYF.

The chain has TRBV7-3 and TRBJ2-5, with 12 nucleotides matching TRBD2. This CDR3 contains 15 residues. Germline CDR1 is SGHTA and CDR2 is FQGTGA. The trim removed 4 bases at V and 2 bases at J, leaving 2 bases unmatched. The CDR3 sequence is CASSSGLAGQETQYF. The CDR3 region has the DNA TGTGCCAGCAGCTCCGGACTAGCGGGACAAGAGACCCAGTACTTC.

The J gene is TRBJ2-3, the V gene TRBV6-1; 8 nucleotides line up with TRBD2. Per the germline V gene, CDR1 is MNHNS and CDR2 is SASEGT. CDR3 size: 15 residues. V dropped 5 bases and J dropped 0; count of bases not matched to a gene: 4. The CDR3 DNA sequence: TGTGCCAGCAGTCTCCGGGGGGGAAGCACAGATACGCAGTATTTT. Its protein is CASSLRGGSTDTQYF.

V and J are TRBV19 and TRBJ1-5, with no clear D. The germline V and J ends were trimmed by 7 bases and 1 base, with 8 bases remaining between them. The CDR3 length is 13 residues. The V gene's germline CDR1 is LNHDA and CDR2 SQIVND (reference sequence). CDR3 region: CASNWQSNQPQHF. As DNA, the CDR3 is TGTGCCAGTAATTGGCAGAGCAATCAGCCCCAGCATTTT.

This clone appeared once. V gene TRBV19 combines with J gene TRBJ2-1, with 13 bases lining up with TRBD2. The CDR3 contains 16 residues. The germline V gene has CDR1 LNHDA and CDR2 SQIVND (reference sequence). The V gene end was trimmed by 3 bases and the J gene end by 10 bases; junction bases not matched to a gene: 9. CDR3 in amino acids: CASSIPLAGGPGEQFF. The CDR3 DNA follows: TGTGCCAGTAGTATCCCACTAGCGGGGGGGCCGGGGGAGCAGTTCTTC.

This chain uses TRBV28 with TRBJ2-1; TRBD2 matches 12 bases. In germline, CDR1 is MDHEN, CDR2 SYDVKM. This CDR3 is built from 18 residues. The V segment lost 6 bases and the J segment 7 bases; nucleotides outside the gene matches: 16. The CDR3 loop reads CASRDGTAAGTSGNEQFF. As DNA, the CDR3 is TGTGCCAGCAGGGACGGGACAGCGGCCGGGACTAGCGGGAATGAGCAGTTCTTC.

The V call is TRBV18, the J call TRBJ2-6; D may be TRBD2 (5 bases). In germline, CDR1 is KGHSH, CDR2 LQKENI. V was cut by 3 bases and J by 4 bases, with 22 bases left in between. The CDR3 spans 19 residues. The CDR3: CASSPIRGSPVGGANVLTF. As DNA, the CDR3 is TGTGCCAGCTCACCTATACGGGGTAGTCCCGTCGGCGGGGCCAACGTCCTGACTTTC.

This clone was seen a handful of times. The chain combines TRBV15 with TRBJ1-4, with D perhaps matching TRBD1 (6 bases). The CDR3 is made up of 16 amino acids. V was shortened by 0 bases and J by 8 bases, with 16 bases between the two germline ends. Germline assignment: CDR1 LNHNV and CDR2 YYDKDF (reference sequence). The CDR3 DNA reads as TGTGCCACCAGCAGAGATAATCGGGGGGGCGCGGAAAAACTGTTTTTT. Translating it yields CATSRDNRGGAEKLFF.

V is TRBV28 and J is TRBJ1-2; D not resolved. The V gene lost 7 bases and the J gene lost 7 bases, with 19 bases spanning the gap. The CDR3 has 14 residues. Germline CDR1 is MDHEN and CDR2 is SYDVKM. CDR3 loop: CASTPGPLQIGYTF. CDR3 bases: TGTGCCAGCACTCCTGGGCCCCTACAAATTGGCTACACCTTC.

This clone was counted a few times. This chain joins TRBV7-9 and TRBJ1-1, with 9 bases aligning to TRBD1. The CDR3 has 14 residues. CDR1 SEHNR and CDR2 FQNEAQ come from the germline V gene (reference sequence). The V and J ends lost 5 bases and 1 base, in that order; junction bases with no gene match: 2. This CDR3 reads CASSRDRANTEAFF. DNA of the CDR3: TGTGCCAGCAGCCGGGACAGGGCGAACACTGAAGCTTTCTTT. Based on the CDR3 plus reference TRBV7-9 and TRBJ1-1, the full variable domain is DTGVSQNPRHKITKRGQNVTFRCDPISEHNRLYWYRQTLGQGPEFLTYFQNEAQLEKSRLLSDRFSAERPKGSFSTLEIQRTEQGDSAMYLCASSRDRANTEAFFGQGTRLTVV.

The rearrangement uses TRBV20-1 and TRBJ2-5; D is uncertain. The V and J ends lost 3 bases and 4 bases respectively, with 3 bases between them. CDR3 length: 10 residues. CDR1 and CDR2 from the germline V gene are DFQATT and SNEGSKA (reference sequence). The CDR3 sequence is CSARRETQYF. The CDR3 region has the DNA TGCAGTGCTAGGAGAGAGACCCAGTACTTC.

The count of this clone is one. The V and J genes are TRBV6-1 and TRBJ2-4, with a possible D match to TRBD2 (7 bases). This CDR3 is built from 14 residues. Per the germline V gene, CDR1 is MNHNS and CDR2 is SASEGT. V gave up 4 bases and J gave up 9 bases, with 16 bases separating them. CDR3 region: CASSGAVGGGIQYF. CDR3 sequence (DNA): TGTGCCAGCAGTGGGGCAGTGGGAGGGGGCATTCAGTACTTC.

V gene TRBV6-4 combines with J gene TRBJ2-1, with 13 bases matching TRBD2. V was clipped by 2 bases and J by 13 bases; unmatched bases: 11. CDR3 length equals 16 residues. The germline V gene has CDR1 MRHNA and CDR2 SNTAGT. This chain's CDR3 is CASSDPGTSGNRVQFF. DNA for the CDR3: TGTGCCAGCAGTGACCCCGGGACTAGCGGGAATAGGGTTCAGTTCTTC.

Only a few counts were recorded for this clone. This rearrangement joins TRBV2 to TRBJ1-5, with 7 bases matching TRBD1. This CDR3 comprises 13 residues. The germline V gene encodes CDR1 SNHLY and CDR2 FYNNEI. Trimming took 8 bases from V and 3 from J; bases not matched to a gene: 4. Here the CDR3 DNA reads TGTGCCAGCGGGACAGATATCAATCAGCCCCAGCATTTT. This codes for CASGTDINQPQHF. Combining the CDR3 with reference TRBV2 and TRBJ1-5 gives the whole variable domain EPEVTQTPSHQVTQMGQEVILRCVPISNHLYFYWYRQILGQKVEFLVSFYNNEISEKSEIFDDQFSVERPDGSNFTLKIRSTKLEDSAMYFCASGTDINQPQHFGDGTRLSIL.

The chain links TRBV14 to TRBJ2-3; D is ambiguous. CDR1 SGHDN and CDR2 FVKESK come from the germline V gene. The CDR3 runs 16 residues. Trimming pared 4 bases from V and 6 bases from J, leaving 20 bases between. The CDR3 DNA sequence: TGTGCCAGCAGCCCCTCGACTCGGCGACCTTTGGATACGCAGTATTTT. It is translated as CASSPSTRRPLDTQYF.